These 15 T cell receptor beta chains originate from one sample sequenced in a study of post-analysis software for immune sequencing data. Study observations and caveats: Higher frequency in patients than in controls was seen for roughly five TRBV segments, with TRBV5-6, TRBV5-1 and TRBV20-1 among them.

Their antigens remain unidentified. Libraries were made from TCR beta cDNA, and they carried unique molecular identifiers. TCRdb used MiXCR to reprocess the PCR reads, holding one entry per CDR3 protein. The sample yields around 700,000 distinct CDR3 sequences, around 60% seen once. Sequences were obtained from blood. These receptors were taken from a girl aged 2 to 9 with multiple sclerosis.

The chain combines TRBV6-2 or TRBV6-3 with TRBJ2-3; 8 bases line up with TRBD2. Germline assignment: CDR1 MNHEY and CDR2 SVGEGT. The CDR3 runs 17 residues. The V gene end was trimmed by 2 bases and the J gene end by 3 bases; junction bases not matched to a gene: 10. The CDR3 protein is CASSYRVQAGDTDTQYF. CDR3 DNA: TGTGCCAGCAGTTACAGAGTTCAAGCGGGGGATACAGATACGCAGTATTTT.

The gene calls are TRBV6-1 and TRBJ1-1, with D tentatively TRBD1 (5 bases). V was clipped by 6 bases and J by 11 bases, with 16 bases between them. The germline V gene encodes CDR1 MNHNS and CDR2 SASEGT. The CDR3 contains 12 residues. The CDR3 sequence: CASSFRGMGAFF. CDR3 nucleotide sequence: TGTGCCAGCAGCTTTAGGGGTATGGGCGCTTTCTTT.

The table lists this clonotype with a few counts. This rearrangement joins TRBV27 to TRBJ2-7; 7 nucleotides agree with TRBD2. The CDR3 has 15 amino acids. Germline CDR1 and CDR2: MNHEY and SMNVEV (reference sequence). V shed 6 bases, J shed 0 bases, and the junction held 8 bases outside the gene matches. The CDR3 region is CASSYTAGSSYEQYF. The CDR3 nucleotides read TGTGCCAGCAGCTACACAGCGGGAAGCTCCTACGAGCAGTACTTC.

The chain couples TRBV7-2 to TRBJ2-4, with 12 bases aligning to TRBD2. The CDR3 sequence is 15 residues long. The germline V gene has CDR1 SGHTA and CDR2 FQGNSA. V was clipped by 1 base and J by 7 bases; unmatched bases: 2. The CDR3 loop is CASSLETSGGNIQYF. The CDR3 nucleotides read TGTGCCAGCAGCTTAGAAACTAGCGGGGGGAACATTCAGTACTTC.

The CDR3 coding sequence is TGTGCCAGCAGCGTATCTGGGCTAGCGGGAGGTAAGCAGTTCTTC. Protein product: CASSVSGLAGGKQFF. The V and J genes are TRBV9 and TRBJ2-1, with 11 bases lining up with TRBD2. The CDR3 is 15 amino acids. Germline V gene sequence: CDR1 SGDLS, CDR2 YYNGEE. Trimming took 1 base from V and 11 from J; bases not matched to a gene: 8.

This chain links TRBV7-9 with TRBJ1-1; the match to TRBD1 covers 11 bases. CDR1 is SEHNR, CDR2 FQNEAQ, per germline (reference sequence). The CDR3 totals 16 residues. V gave up 4 bases and J gave up 0 bases; unmatched junction bases: 4. For the CDR3, the DNA is TGTGCCAGCAGCTCGGACAGGGGGCAGGTGAACACTGAAGCTTTCTTT. This codes for CASSSDRGQVNTEAFF.

The chain employs TRBV29-1 and TRBJ2-3, with D possibly being TRBD1 or TRBD2 (5 bases each). The CDR3 is made up of 13 amino acids. V gave up 2 bases and J gave up 4 bases, with 10 bases separating them. CDR1 is SQVTM, CDR2 ANQGSEA, per germline. CDR3 sequence: CSVEWGLADTQYF. As DNA, the CDR3 is TGCAGCGTTGAATGGGGGTTGGCAGATACGCAGTATTTT.

This chain connects TRBV29-1 to TRBJ1-1; D is undetermined. Germline V gives CDR1 SQVTM, CDR2 ANQGSEA. CDR3 length equals 13 residues. V was pared by 5 bases and J by 0 bases, with 10 bases between. CDR3 sequence: CSVRITVNTEAFF. CDR3 coding DNA: TGCAGCGTTAGGATCACGGTGAACACTGAAGCTTTCTTT. The variable domain in full, completed from reference TRBV29-1 and TRBJ1-1, reads SAVISQKPSRDICQRGTSLTIQCQVDSQVTMMFWYRQQPGQSLTLIATANQGSEATYESGFVIDKFPISRPNLTFSTLTVSNMSPEDSSIYLCSVRITVNTEAFFGQGTRLTVV.

The CDR3: CASSDYDYTDTQYF. As DNA, the CDR3 is TGTGCCAGCAGTGACTATGACTATACAGATACGCAGTATTTT. The genes are TRBV25-1 and TRBJ2-3; possible D gene TRBD2, 5 bases. Trimming removed 3 bases from V and 3 bases from J, with 10 bases in between. The germline V gene has CDR1 MGHDK and CDR2 SYGVNS. The CDR3 extends over 14 amino acids. Filled out from reference TRBV25-1 and TRBJ2-3, the complete variable domain reads EADIYQTPRYLVIGTGKKITLECSQTMGHDKMYWYQQDPGMELHLIHYSYGVNSTEKGDLSSESTVSRIRTEHFPLTLESARPSHTSQYLCASSDYDYTDTQYFGPGTRLTVL.

The genes are TRBV5-1 and TRBJ2-5; 7 nucleotides match TRBD2. The closer fit of TRBJ2-7 to the DNA end suggests the J call may be wrong. Looked up from germline, CDR1 is SGHRS and CDR2 is YFSETQ. There are 14 residues in the CDR3. Here the CDR3 DNA reads TGCGCCAGCAGCTTGGCTGCGGGAGTAAACGAGCAGTACTTC. This sequence encodes CASSLAAGVNEQYF.

This clonotype has more than one count but fewer than ten. V gene TRBV7-9 combines with J gene TRBJ2-5; D is perhaps TRBD1 (5 bases). The germline V gene has CDR1 SEHNR and CDR2 FQNEAQ (reference sequence). Between the trimmed V and J ends, which lost 5 bases and 1 base, there was a span of 17 bases. There are 16 residues in the CDR3. As DNA, the CDR3 is TGTGCCAGCAGCCCGGACACGGTCGTTGTCCAAGAGACCCAGTACTTC. Protein sequence: CASSPDTVVVQETQYF.

The chain links TRBV5-5 to TRBJ2-1, with 11 nucleotides matching TRBD2. CDR1 and CDR2 (germline): SGHKS, YYEKEE (reference sequence). The CDR3 is 17 amino acids. Germline trimming cut 3 bases from V and 6 bases from J; bases unmatched to any gene: 11. The CDR3 DNA follows: TGTGCCAGCAGCTCATCACTAGCGGGAGTAGTAGGCAATGAGCAGTTCTTC. Its translation: CASSSSLAGVVGNEQFF.

V usage is TRBV27 and J usage is TRBJ1-2; 9 nucleotides align to TRBD1. V trimming: 4 bases; J trimming: 6 bases; junction bases outside the gene matches: 9. The germline V gene has CDR1 MNHEY and CDR2 SMNVEV (reference sequence). This CDR3 is 15 amino acids long. The CDR3 region has the DNA TGTGCCAGCAGTTCCTGGTCGACAGGGGGGGATGGCTACACCTTC. Amino acids: CASSSWSTGGDGYTF.

The J gene is TRBJ2-1, the V gene TRBV24-1; D remains ambiguous. This CDR3 spans 12 amino acids. Germline values: CDR1 KGHDR, CDR2 SFDVKD. The V and J ends lost 7 bases and 5 bases respectively, with 8 bases between them. CDR3 region: CATSREDNEQFF. The CDR3 coding sequence is TGTGCCACCAGCCGCGAGGACAATGAGCAGTTCTTC.

This clonotype was detected only once. V is TRBV5-5 and J is TRBJ2-7; D gene unclear. Per the germline V gene, CDR1 is SGHKS and CDR2 is YYEKEE (reference sequence). The CDR3 loop spans 14 amino acids. The V end lost 0 bases, the J end lost 1 base, and 8 bases lay between the germline ends. The CDR3 loop reads CASSLARTSYEQYF. For the CDR3, the DNA is TGTGCCAGCAGCTTGGCTCGAACTTCCTACGAGCAGTACTTC.